The clone carrying this TCR beta chain was counted a few times. Its antigen is still unknown. This specimen comes from a study of CD8 T cells in ankylosing spondylitis. V lost 5 bases to trimming and J lost 2 bases, with 15 bases between them. This CDR3 has 15 amino acids. CDR1 is SGHAT and CDR2 is FQNNGV in the germline V gene. The study, taken as a whole, reports: Apparently characteristic of ankylosing spondylitis blood was a TCR beta motif (under ten highly homologous variants).

TCRdb passed the 5' RACE reads through MiXCR, listing each CDR3 protein once. Among fewer than 250,000 distinct CDR3 sequences listed, 15% to 20% were seen once. The sequenced sample consisted of blood, either unsorted or a sorted T cell fraction (not recorded which). The chain joins TRBV11-2 to TRBJ1-2; TRBD1 is a possible D gene (5 bases). This TCR was sampled from a male donor with ankylosing spondylitis. The CDR3 sequence is CASSPSPDTNYGYTF. CDR3 in DNA: TGTGCCAGCAGCCCTTCCCCGGACACCAACTATGGCTACACCTTC.